This is a list of T cell receptor beta chains from one sample in a study of early T cells in non-severe SARS-CoV-2 infection. Each CDR3 protein gets one entry after TCRdb re-called the 5' RACE reads with MiXCR. Of about 50,000 distinct CDR3 sequences listed, 6% to 8% are singletons. Source: whole blood, taken at baseline. All receptors derive from an adult who was a healthcare worker with PCR-confirmed SARS-CoV-2 infection or an uninfected control (not recorded which). Each CDR3 is given with its conserved first and last residue. The order of the fields is V gene, J gene, clone size, D gene, CDR3 protein, CDR3 DNA. The D gene is left open where the match is weak. Only some rows state a clone size, as once, few, many or a class for expanded clones.

v_gene: TRBV7-9; j_gene: TRBJ2-7; abundance: NA; d_gene: NA; CDR3aa: CASSPPAGLIDYEQYF; CDR3nt: TGTGCCAGCAGCCCACCCGCCGGACTAATTGACTACGAGCAGTACTTC
v_gene: TRBV14; j_gene: TRBJ2-3; abundance: many; d_gene: TRBD1; CDR3aa: CASSQVRPGGDTQYF; CDR3nt: TGTGCCAGCAGCCAAGTGAGGCCAGGGGGAGATACGCAGTATTTT
v_gene: TRBV7-8; j_gene: TRBJ1-1; abundance: NA; d_gene: NA; CDR3aa: CASSSMGGSTEAFF; CDR3nt: TGTGCCAGCAGCTCCATGGGGGGAAGCACTGAAGCTTTCTTT
v_gene: TRBV6-1; j_gene: TRBJ1-1; abundance: few; d_gene: NA; CDR3aa: CASSLDGMNTEAFF; CDR3nt: TGTGCCAGCAGCTTGGACGGTATGAACACTGAAGCTTTCTTT
v_gene: TRBV2; j_gene: TRBJ2-5; abundance: many; d_gene: TRBD2; CDR3aa: CASREREGQGETQYF; CDR3nt: TGTGCCAGCAGAGAGCGGGAGGGCCAGGGAGAGACCCAGTACTTC
v_gene: TRBV10-2; j_gene: TRBJ1-5; abundance: many; d_gene: NA; CDR3aa: CASSPYHQEPQHF; CDR3nt: TGCGCCAGTTCCCCCTACCATCAAGAGCCCCAGCATTTT
v_gene: TRBV29-1; j_gene: TRBJ2-1; abundance: medium-sized; d_gene: TRBD1; CDR3aa: CSACIGQGTGNEQFF; CDR3nt: TGCAGCGCCTGTATCGGACAGGGGACGGGCAATGAGCAGTTCTTC
v_gene: TRBV11-2; j_gene: TRBJ2-1; abundance: NA; d_gene: NA; CDR3aa: CASSSTGSIGGNEQFF; CDR3nt: TGTGCCAGCAGCTCAACCGGCTCCATTGGCGGGAATGAGCAGTTCTTC
v_gene: TRBV11-3; j_gene: TRBJ2-7; abundance: NA; d_gene: NA; CDR3aa: CASSLDSATSYEQYF; CDR3nt: TGTGCCAGCAGCTTAGATTCGGCGACCTCCTACGAGCAGTACTTC
v_gene: TRBV9; j_gene: TRBJ1-2; abundance: few; d_gene: TRBD1; CDR3aa: CASSAGLETGAHGYTF; CDR3nt: TGTGCCAGCAGTGCGGGGCTCGAAACAGGGGCGCATGGCTACACCTTC
v_gene: TRBV6-2/TRBV6-3; j_gene: TRBJ2-1; abundance: many; d_gene: NA; CDR3aa: CASSLGSLGHNEQFF; CDR3nt: TGTGCCAGCAGTTTAGGGAGCCTGGGGCACAATGAGCAGTTCTTC
v_gene: TRBV2; j_gene: TRBJ2-7; abundance: many; d_gene: NA; CDR3aa: CASSVPGASYEQYF; CDR3nt: TGTGCCAGCAGTGTTCCGGGGGCCTCCTACGAGCAGTACTTC
v_gene: TRBV12-3/TRBV12-4; j_gene: TRBJ1-3; abundance: NA; d_gene: TRBD1; CDR3aa: CASIPGTVVNTIYF; CDR3nt: TGTGCCAGCATTCCCGGGACAGTCGTAAACACCATATATTTT
v_gene: TRBV24-1; j_gene: TRBJ2-2; abundance: NA; d_gene: TRBD1; CDR3aa: CATSEGTGGIGELFF; CDR3nt: TGTGCCACCAGTGAAGGCACAGGGGGCATCGGGGAGCTGTTTTTT
v_gene: TRBV19; j_gene: TRBJ2-4; abundance: many; d_gene: NA; CDR3aa: CASSWQSKAKNIQYF; CDR3nt: TGTGCCAGTAGTTGGCAGTCGAAAGCCAAAAACATTCAGTACTTC
v_gene: TRBV9; j_gene: TRBJ1-1; abundance: many; d_gene: TRBD1; CDR3aa: CASSGTGVTEAFF; CDR3nt: TGTGCCAGCAGCGGGACAGGGGTCACTGAAGCTTTCTTT
v_gene: TRBV10-3; j_gene: TRBJ2-7; abundance: many; d_gene: NA; CDR3aa: CAISESGQSYEQYF; CDR3nt: TGTGCCATCAGTGAGTCCGGACAGTCCTACGAGCAGTACTTC
v_gene: TRBV28; j_gene: TRBJ1-5; abundance: NA; d_gene: NA; CDR3aa: CASSSRGIHSNQPQHF; CDR3nt: TGTGCCAGCAGTTCAAGGGGCATCCATAGCAATCAGCCCCAGCATTTT
v_gene: TRBV28; j_gene: TRBJ2-5; abundance: few; d_gene: TRBD1; CDR3aa: CASSSAQGAGETQYF; CDR3nt: TGTGCCAGCAGTTCCGCACAGGGGGCTGGGGAGACCCAGTACTTC
v_gene: TRBV6-1; j_gene: TRBJ2-2; abundance: few; d_gene: NA; CDR3aa: CASSEGRSGATGELFF; CDR3nt: TGTGCCAGCAGCGAAGGCAGAAGTGGGGCCACCGGGGAGCTGTTTTTT
v_gene: TRBV11-2; j_gene: TRBJ2-1; abundance: many; d_gene: TRBD2; CDR3aa: CASTPSGLADNEQFF; CDR3nt: TGTGCCAGCACCCCTTCGGGACTAGCGGACAATGAGCAGTTCTTC
v_gene: TRBV27; j_gene: TRBJ2-7; abundance: few; d_gene: NA; CDR3aa: CASSFAGRDEQYF; CDR3nt: TGTGCCAGCAGTTTTGCGGGGAGAGACGAGCAGTACTTC
v_gene: TRBV20-1; j_gene: TRBJ2-1; abundance: many; d_gene: NA; CDR3aa: CSALRGGRERAYNEQFF; CDR3nt: TGCAGTGCGTTGAGAGGGGGGCGGGAGCGAGCCTACAATGAGCAGTTCTTC
v_gene: TRBV7-2; j_gene: TRBJ2-7; abundance: many; d_gene: TRBD2; CDR3aa: CASSPTGTSGRASYEQYF; CDR3nt: TGTGCCAGCAGCCCCACCGGGACTAGCGGGAGAGCCTCCTACGAGCAGTACTTC
v_gene: TRBV5-4; j_gene: TRBJ2-2; abundance: few; d_gene: NA; CDR3aa: CASSLAGGAGGELFF; CDR3nt: TGTGCCAGCAGCTTGGCCGGAGGGGCAGGCGGGGAGCTGTTTTTT
v_gene: TRBV7-9; j_gene: TRBJ2-3; abundance: many; d_gene: NA; CDR3aa: CASSMKTATQYF; CDR3nt: TGTGCCAGCAGCATGAAAACGGCGACGCAGTATTTT
v_gene: TRBV29-1; j_gene: TRBJ2-7; abundance: many; d_gene: TRBD1; CDR3aa: CSVGTGYEQYF; CDR3nt: TGCAGCGTAGGGACAGGCTACGAGCAGTACTTC
v_gene: TRBV6-2/TRBV6-3; j_gene: TRBJ1-2; abundance: few; d_gene: TRBD1; CDR3aa: CASTFSGQGVYGYTF; CDR3nt: TGTGCCAGCACCTTTTCCGGACAGGGGGTATATGGCTACACCTTC
v_gene: TRBV3-1; j_gene: TRBJ2-5; abundance: NA; d_gene: NA; CDR3aa: CASSHEFSTQYF; CDR3nt: TGTGCCAGCAGCCATGAGTTCTCGACCCAGTACTTC
v_gene: TRBV6-5; j_gene: TRBJ2-5; abundance: few; d_gene: NA; CDR3aa: CASSPAGETQYF; CDR3nt: TGTGCCAGCAGTCCGGCGGGGGAGACCCAGTACTTC
v_gene: TRBV5-5; j_gene: TRBJ2-1; abundance: many; d_gene: TRBD1; CDR3aa: CASSIDRVSYNEQFF; CDR3nt: TGTGCCAGCAGCATAGACAGGGTGTCCTACAATGAGCAGTTCTTC
v_gene: TRBV7-3; j_gene: TRBJ2-3; abundance: NA; d_gene: TRBD2; CDR3aa: CASSPGERETDTQYF; CDR3nt: TGTGCCAGCAGCCCCGGGGAGCGGGAGACAGATACGCAGTATTTT
v_gene: TRBV7-3; j_gene: TRBJ2-2; abundance: many; d_gene: NA; CDR3aa: CASSLAGVYGELFF; CDR3nt: TGTGCCAGCAGCTTAGCAGGGGTATACGGGGAGCTGTTTTTT
v_gene: TRBV7-6; j_gene: TRBJ2-2; abundance: few; d_gene: NA; CDR3aa: CASSLYGGGNTGELFF; CDR3nt: TGTGCCAGCAGCTTATACGGAGGGGGTAACACCGGGGAGCTGTTTTTT
v_gene: TRBV29-1; j_gene: TRBJ2-3; abundance: many; d_gene: NA; CDR3aa: CSVGTTTQRNTQYF; CDR3nt: TGCAGCGTTGGCACTACCACACAAAGGAATACGCAGTATTTT
v_gene: TRBV3-1; j_gene: TRBJ2-2; abundance: NA; d_gene: TRBD1; CDR3aa: CASSLLRQGIGELFF; CDR3nt: TGTGCCAGCAGCCTTTTGCGACAGGGGATCGGGGAGCTGTTTTTT
v_gene: TRBV7-3; j_gene: TRBJ2-6; abundance: many; d_gene: TRBD2; CDR3aa: CASSSSSGRGSGANVLTF; CDR3nt: TGTGCCAGCAGCTCGTCTAGCGGGAGAGGCTCTGGGGCCAACGTCCTGACTTTC
v_gene: TRBV7-2; j_gene: TRBJ2-5; abundance: few; d_gene: NA; CDR3aa: CASITGEQGLETQYF; CDR3nt: TGTGCCAGCATCACCGGGGAACAGGGTTTAGAGACCCAGTACTTC
v_gene: TRBV7-9; j_gene: TRBJ2-5; abundance: many; d_gene: TRBD1; CDR3aa: CASRTTGGAETQYF; CDR3nt: TGTGCCAGCAGGACGACAGGGGGCGCAGAGACCCAGTACTTC
v_gene: TRBV5-5; j_gene: TRBJ2-7; abundance: few; d_gene: NA; CDR3aa: CASSLRPDNYEQYF; CDR3nt: TGTGCCAGCAGCTTGAGACCTGATAACTACGAGCAGTACTTC